This T cell receptor beta chain was observed in a study of blood T cell repertoires in COVID-19. The CDR3 covers 14 residues. Per germline, CDR1 MNHEY and CDR2 SMNVEV (reference sequence). V lost 5 bases and J 5 bases, leaving 15 bases between the germline ends. The protocol was immunoSEQ multiplex PCR, while the TCRdb copy is restricted to in-frame clones and leaves out a portion. The sample carries 300,000 to 400,000 clones, 80% to 90% recorded once. The rearrangement links TRBV27 to TRBJ2-5; a possible D gene is TRBD1 (6 bases). The sequence was obtained from a woman aged 45 to 65 with COVID-19, enrolled during active disease. Source material: peripheral blood. Here the CDR3 DNA reads TGTGCCAGCAGTCGAACAGGGTGGTTGGAGACCCAGTACTTC. Its protein is CASSRTGWLETQYF.